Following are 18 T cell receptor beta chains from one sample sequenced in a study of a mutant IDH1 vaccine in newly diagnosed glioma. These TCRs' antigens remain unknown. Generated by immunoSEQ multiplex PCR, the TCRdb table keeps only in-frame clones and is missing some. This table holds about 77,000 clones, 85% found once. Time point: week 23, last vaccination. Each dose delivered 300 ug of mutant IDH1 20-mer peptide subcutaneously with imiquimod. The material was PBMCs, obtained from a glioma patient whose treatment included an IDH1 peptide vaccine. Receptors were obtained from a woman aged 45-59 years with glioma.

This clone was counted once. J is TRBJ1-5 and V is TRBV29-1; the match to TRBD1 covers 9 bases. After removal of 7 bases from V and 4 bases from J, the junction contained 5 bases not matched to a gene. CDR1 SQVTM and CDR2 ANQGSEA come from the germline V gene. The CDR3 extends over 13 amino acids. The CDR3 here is CSAQDRGNQPQHF. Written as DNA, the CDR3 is TGCAGCGCTCAAGACAGGGGGAATCAGCCCCAGCATTTT. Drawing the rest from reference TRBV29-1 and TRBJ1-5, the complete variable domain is SAVISQKPSRDICQRGTSLTIQCQVDSQVTMMFWYRQQPGQSLTLIATANQGSEATYESGFVIDKFPISRPNLTFSTLTVSNMSPEDSSIYLCSAQDRGNQPQHFGDGTRLSIL.

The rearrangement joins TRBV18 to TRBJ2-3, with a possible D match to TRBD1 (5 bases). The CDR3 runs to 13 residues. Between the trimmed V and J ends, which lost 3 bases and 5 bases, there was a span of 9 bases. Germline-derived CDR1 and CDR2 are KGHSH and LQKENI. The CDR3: CASSPQGQDTQYF. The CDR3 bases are TGTGCCAGCTCACCCCAAGGACAAGATACGCAGTATTTT.

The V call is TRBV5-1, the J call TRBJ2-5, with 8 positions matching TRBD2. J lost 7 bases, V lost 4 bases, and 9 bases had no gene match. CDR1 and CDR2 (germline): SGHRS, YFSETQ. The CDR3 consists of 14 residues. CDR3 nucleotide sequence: TGCGCCAGCAGCGGGGCGGCTAGCGGGTTGACCCAGTACTTC. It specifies CASSGAASGLTQYF.

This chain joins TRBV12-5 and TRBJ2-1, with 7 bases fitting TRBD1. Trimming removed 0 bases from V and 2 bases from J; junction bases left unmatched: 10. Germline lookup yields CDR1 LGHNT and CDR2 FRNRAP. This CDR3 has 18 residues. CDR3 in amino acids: CASGLVRGTDDAYNEQFF. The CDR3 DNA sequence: TGTGCTAGTGGTTTGGTCAGGGGGACCGACGATGCCTACAATGAGCAGTTCTTC.

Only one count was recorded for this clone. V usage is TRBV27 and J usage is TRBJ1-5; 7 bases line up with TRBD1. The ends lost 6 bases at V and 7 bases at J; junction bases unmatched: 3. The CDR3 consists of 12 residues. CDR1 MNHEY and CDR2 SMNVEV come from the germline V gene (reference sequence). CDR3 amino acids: CASRTGTQPQHF. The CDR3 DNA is TGTGCCAGCAGGACAGGGACCCAGCCCCAGCATTTT.

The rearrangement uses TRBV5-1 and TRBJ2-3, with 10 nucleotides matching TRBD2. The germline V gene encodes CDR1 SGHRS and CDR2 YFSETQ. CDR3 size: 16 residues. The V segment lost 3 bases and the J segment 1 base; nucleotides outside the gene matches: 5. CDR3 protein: CASSSSGTSGTDTQYF. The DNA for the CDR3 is TGCGCCAGCAGCTCGTCCGGGACTAGCGGCACAGATACGCAGTATTTT.

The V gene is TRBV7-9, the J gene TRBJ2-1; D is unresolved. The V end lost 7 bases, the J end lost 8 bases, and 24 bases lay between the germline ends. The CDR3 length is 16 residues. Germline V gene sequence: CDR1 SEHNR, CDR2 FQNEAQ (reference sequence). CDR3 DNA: TGTGCCAGCATCTCTACAGTCGATCTACGACGCGATGAGCAGTTCTTC. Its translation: CASISTVDLRRDEQFF.

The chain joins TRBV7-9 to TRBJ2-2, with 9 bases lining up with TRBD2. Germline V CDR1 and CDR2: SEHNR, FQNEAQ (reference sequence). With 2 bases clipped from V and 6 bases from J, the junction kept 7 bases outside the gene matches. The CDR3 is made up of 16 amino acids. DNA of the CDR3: TGTGCCAGCAGCTTAAGGCGGGAGGGCCTCGCCGGGGAGCTGTTTTTT. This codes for CASSLRREGLAGELFF.

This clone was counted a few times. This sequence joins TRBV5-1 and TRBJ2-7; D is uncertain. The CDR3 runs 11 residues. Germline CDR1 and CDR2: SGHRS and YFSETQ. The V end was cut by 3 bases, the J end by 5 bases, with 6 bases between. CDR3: CASSSLNEQYF. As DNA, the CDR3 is TGCGCCAGCAGCTCCCTTAACGAGCAGTACTTC.

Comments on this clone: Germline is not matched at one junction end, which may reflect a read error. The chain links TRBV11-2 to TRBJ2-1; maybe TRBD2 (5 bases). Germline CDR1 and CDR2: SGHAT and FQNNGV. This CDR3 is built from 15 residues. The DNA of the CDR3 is TGCGCCAGCAGCCCTCCCGGAGGTCTGTTCAATGAGCAGTTCTTC. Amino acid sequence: CASSPPGGLFNEQFF. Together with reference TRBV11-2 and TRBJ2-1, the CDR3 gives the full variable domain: EAGVAQSPRYKIIEKRQSVAFWCNPISGHATLYWYQQILGQGPKLLIQFQNNGVVDDSQLPKDRFSAERLKGVDSTLKIQPAKLEDSAVYLCASSPPGGLFNEQFFGPGTRLTVL.

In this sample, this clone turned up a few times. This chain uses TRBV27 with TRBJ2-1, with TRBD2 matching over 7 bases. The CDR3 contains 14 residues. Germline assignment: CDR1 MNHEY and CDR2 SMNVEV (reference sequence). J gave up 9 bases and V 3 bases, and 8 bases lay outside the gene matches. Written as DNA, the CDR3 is TGTGCCAGCAGTTTCCGGCGGGAGTCGCCTGAGCAGTTCTTC. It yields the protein CASSFRRESPEQFF.

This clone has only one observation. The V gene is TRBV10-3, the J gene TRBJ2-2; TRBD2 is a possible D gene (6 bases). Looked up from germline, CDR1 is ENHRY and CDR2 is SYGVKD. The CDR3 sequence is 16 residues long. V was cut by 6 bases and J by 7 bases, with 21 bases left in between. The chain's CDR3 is CAISAGRGDGVGELFF. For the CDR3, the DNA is TGTGCCATCAGCGCGGGGCGGGGCGACGGGGTCGGGGAGCTGTTTTTT.

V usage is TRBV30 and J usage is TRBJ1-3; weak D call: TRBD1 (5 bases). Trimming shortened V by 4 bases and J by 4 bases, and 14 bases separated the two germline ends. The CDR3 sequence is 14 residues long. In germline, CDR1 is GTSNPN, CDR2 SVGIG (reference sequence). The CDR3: CAWIGGGGGNTIYF. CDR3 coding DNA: TGTGCCTGGATTGGGGGTGGAGGGGGAAACACCATATATTTT.

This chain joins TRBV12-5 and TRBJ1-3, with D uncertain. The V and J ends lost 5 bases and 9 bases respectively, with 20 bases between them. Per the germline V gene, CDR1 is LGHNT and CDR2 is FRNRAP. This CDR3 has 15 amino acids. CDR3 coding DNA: TGTGCTAGTGGTCCCGGGAACAGCGTCGGCGGCACCATATATTTT. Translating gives CASGPGNSVGGTIYF.

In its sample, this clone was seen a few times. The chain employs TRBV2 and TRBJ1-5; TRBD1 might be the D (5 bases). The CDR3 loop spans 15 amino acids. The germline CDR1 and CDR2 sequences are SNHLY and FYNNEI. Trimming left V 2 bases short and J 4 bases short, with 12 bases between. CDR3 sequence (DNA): TGTGCCAGCAGTGAATTTGGGGCAGAGAATCAGCCCCAGCATTTT. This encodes CASSEFGAENQPQHF.

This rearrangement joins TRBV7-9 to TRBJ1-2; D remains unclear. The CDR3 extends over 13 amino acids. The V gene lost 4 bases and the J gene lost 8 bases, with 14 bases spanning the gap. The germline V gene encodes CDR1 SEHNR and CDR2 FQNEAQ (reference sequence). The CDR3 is CASSSPGFGGYTF. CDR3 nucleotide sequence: TGTGCCAGCAGCTCACCGGGATTTGGGGGCTACACCTTC. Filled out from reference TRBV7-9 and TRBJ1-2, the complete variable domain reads DTGVSQNPRHKITKRGQNVTFRCDPISEHNRLYWYRQTLGQGPEFLTYFQNEAQLEKSRLLSDRFSAERPKGSFSTLEIQRTEQGDSAMYLCASSSPGFGGYTFGSGTRLTVV.

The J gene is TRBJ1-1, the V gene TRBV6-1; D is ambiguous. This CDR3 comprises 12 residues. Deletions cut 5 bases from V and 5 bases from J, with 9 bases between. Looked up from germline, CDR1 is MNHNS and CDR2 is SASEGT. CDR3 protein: CASSLEATEAFF. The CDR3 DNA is TGTGCCAGCAGTCTGGAGGCGACTGAAGCTTTCTTT.

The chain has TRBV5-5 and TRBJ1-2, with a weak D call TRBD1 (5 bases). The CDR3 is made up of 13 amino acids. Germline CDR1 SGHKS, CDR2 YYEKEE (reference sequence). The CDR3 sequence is CVQGEGFNYGYTF. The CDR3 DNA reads TGTGTTCAAGGGGAGGGGTTTAACTATGGCTACACCTTC.